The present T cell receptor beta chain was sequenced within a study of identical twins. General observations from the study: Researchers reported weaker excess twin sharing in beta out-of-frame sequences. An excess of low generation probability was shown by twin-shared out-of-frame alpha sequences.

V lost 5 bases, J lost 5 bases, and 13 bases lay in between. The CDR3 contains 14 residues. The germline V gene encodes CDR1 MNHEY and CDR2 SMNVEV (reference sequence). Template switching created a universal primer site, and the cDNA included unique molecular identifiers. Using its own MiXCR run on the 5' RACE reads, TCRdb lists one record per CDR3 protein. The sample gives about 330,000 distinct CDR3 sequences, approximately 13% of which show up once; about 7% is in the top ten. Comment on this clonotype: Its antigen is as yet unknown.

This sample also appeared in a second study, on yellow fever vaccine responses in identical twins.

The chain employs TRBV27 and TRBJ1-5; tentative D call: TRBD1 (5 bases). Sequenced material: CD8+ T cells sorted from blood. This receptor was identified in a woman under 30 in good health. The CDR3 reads CASSPGPSDQPQHF. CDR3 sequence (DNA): TGTGCCAGCAGTCCAGGGCCCAGCGATCAGCCCCAGCATTTT.